The 26 T cell receptor beta chains listed next were all sequenced from one sample in a study of blood T cell repertoires in COVID-19. TCRdb keeps only in-frame clones here, not all; method: immunoSEQ multiplex PCR. This table holds under 350,000 clones, 65% to 90% found once. The sequenced material came from peripheral blood. The receptors originated from a human donor in a cohort sampled during active COVID-19.

The chain uses TRBV3-1 (or the pseudogene TRBV3-2) and TRBJ2-7, with 8 nucleotides matching TRBD2. Germline V gene lookup returns CDR1 LGHDT and CDR2 YNNKEL (reference sequence). This CDR3 has 17 amino acids. V gave up 1 base and J gave up 5 bases; unmatched junction bases: 13. Written as DNA, the CDR3 is TGTGCCAGCAGCCAAGTCCTTAGCGGGGTCCTCAGGGACGAGCAGTACTTC. Translated: CASSQVLSGVLRDEQYF.

The chain combines TRBV18 with TRBJ2-1; D is uncertain. Trimming cost V 4 bases and J 2 bases, with 9 bases left between them. The length of the CDR3 is 14 residues. Germline V gene data show CDR1 as KGHSH and CDR2 as LQKENI. DNA for the CDR3: TGTGCCAGCTCACTGGAGCCGGCCTACAATGAGCAGTTCTTC. The encoded protein is CASSLEPAYNEQFF.

The rearrangement links TRBV5-6 to TRBJ2-3; 9 positions agree with TRBD2. Germline CDR1 is SGHDT and CDR2 is YYEEEE. The CDR3 covers 14 residues. Trimming took 4 bases from V and 2 from J; bases not matched to a gene: 2. Here the CDR3 reads CASSLAGFTDTQYF. The DNA of the CDR3 is TGTGCCAGCAGCCTAGCGGGATTCACAGATACGCAGTATTTT.

The V and J genes are TRBV28 and TRBJ1-4; TRBD1 might be the D (6 bases). This CDR3 comprises 16 residues. Germline V gives CDR1 MDHEN, CDR2 SYDVKM. V was trimmed by 3 bases and J by 3 bases, leaving 14 bases between them. The chain's CDR3 is CASSFSGQSANEKLFF. Written as DNA, the CDR3 is TGTGCCAGCAGTTTCTCCGGACAGTCGGCTAATGAAAAACTGTTTTTT. Looking up the rest from reference TRBV28 and TRBJ1-4 gives the full variable domain: DVKVTQSSRYLVKRTGEKVFLECVQDMDHENMFWYRQDPGLGLRLIYFSYDVKMKEKGDIPEGYSVSREKKERFSLILESASTNQTSMYLCASSFSGQSANEKLFFGSGTQLSVL.

This clone was seen a single time. The CDR3 region has the DNA TGTGCCAGCAGTGAACCGGCGGCCGGTGGAAACACCATATATTTT. Residues: CASSEPAAGGNTIYF. The V call is TRBV6-1, the J call TRBJ1-3; D is unresolved. The CDR3 length is 15 residues. V shed 2 bases and J shed 3 bases, with 11 bases lying between them. Germline V CDR1 and CDR2: MNHNS, SASEGT.

V usage is TRBV4-1 and J usage is TRBJ2-7, with 9 bases identical to TRBD2. The germline V gene has CDR1 MGHRA and CDR2 YSYEKL. The CDR3 has 18 residues. V was clipped by 3 bases and J by 6 bases; unmatched bases: 18. The CDR3 loop reads CASSHPTGRGLANPEQYF. CDR3 coding DNA: TGCGCCAGCAGCCATCCGACCGGGCGCGGACTAGCGAACCCCGAGCAGTACTTC.

The chain is built from TRBV11-2 and TRBJ2-7; the match to TRBD2 covers 10 bases. CDR3 length: 14 residues. J was trimmed by 4 bases and V by 7 bases; bases with no gene match: 7. CDR1 is SGHAT, CDR2 FQNNGV, per germline. CDR3 DNA: TGTGCCAGCAACAGGGGGACTAGCGTTTACGAGCAGTACTTC. It is translated as CASNRGTSVYEQYF.

J is TRBJ2-5 and V is TRBV27, with 10 bases fitting TRBD2. Germline V gene lookup returns CDR1 MNHEY and CDR2 SMNVEV (reference sequence). The CDR3 is 16 amino acids. V was pared by 6 bases and J by 6 bases, with 13 bases of the junction left unmatched. CDR3 in amino acids: CASRKKAGGSWKTQYF. CDR3 bases: TGTGCCAGCAGGAAGAAAGCGGGAGGGTCCTGGAAGACCCAGTACTTC.

The chain joins TRBV5-1 to TRBJ2-3; 12 nucleotides agree with TRBD2. Trimming removed 4 bases from V and 3 bases from J; junction bases left unmatched: 9. Germline loops: CDR1 SGHRS, CDR2 YFSETQ. The CDR3 is 17 amino acids. CDR3: CASSARLAGVRTDTQYF. DNA for the CDR3: TGCGCCAGCAGCGCCCGACTAGCGGGAGTTAGGACAGATACGCAGTATTTT.

The V and J genes are TRBV7-3 and TRBJ2-5; D not certain. The germline V and J ends were trimmed by 2 bases and 0 bases, with 7 bases remaining between them. The germline V gene encodes CDR1 SGHTA and CDR2 FQGTGA. The CDR3 consists of 14 residues. As DNA, the CDR3 is TGTGCCAGCAGCTTAGGCCCGAACCAAGAGACCCAGTACTTC. Its protein is CASSLGPNQETQYF.

The V and J genes are TRBV6-2 or TRBV6-3 and TRBJ2-7; 9 bases are shared with TRBD2. Germline assignment: CDR1 MNHEY and CDR2 SVGEGT. J lost 6 bases, V lost 5 bases, and 8 bases had no gene match. The CDR3 sequence is 14 residues long. The CDR3 is CASSRPASGAEQYF. The CDR3 coding sequence is TGTGCCAGCAGTCGACCTGCTAGCGGGGCCGAGCAGTACTTC.

The rearrangement links TRBV7-9 to TRBJ2-5, with 8 bases that match TRBD1. V was pared by 1 base and J by 2 bases, with 3 bases of the junction left unmatched. The CDR3 has 15 amino acids. The germline gives CDR1 SEHNR, CDR2 FQNEAQ (reference sequence). The CDR3 sequence: CASSLGQGKQETQYF. CDR3 nucleotides: TGTGCCAGCAGCTTAGGACAGGGGAAACAAGAGACCCAGTACTTC.

This chain links TRBV19 with TRBJ2-3; 12 bases are a match to TRBD2. The J segment lost 4 bases and the V segment lost 7 bases, leaving 18 bases of the junction unmatched. Germline values: CDR1 LNHDA, CDR2 SQIVND (reference sequence). The CDR3 length is 19 residues. The CDR3 is CASTTINPLAGGHSDTQYF. The CDR3 region has the DNA TGTGCCAGTACGACAATCAACCCCCTAGCGGGAGGGCACTCAGATACGCAGTATTTT.

The CDR3 region is CASRSQGVDGANVLTF. DNA for the CDR3: TGCGCCAGCAGGTCCCAGGGGGTAGATGGGGCCAACGTCCTGACTTTC. V usage is TRBV5-1 and J usage is TRBJ2-6; 7 bases fit TRBD1. From germline, CDR1 is SGHRS and CDR2 YFSETQ. V lost 5 bases and J lost 3; bases outside the gene matches: 8. The CDR3 is made up of 16 amino acids.

The chain combines TRBV27 with TRBJ2-5; 9 bases fit TRBD1. Germline-derived CDR1 and CDR2 are MNHEY and SMNVEV (reference sequence). V shed 5 bases and J 5 bases; nucleotides not matched to a gene: 12. The CDR3 contains 16 residues. In DNA, the CDR3 is TGTGCCAGCAGTCAAACCCGGACAGGGGTAGGGGAGACCCAGTACTTC. Translated, it gives CASSQTRTGVGETQYF.

This clone was picked up many times. The V and J genes are TRBV12-3 or TRBV12-4 and TRBJ1-1; D possibly corresponds to TRBD1 (5 bases). V lost 6 bases to trimming and J lost 3 bases, with 11 bases between them. CDR3 size: 13 residues. Here the CDR3 reads CASSLDRYTEAFF. CDR3 nucleotide sequence: TGTGCCAGCAGCCTAGACAGATACACTGAAGCTTTCTTT.

This chain uses TRBV28 with TRBJ2-1, with 9 bases lining up with TRBD2. This CDR3 region has 14 residues. Germline V lookup: CDR1 MDHEN, CDR2 SYDVKM. The V and J ends lost 10 bases and 4 bases, in that order; junction bases with no gene match: 8. The CDR3 coding sequence is TGTGCCACGACCTCCGCGGGGGGGTACAATGAGCAGTTCTTC. Translation gives CATTSAGGYNEQFF. The whole variable domain, remainder taken from reference TRBV28 and TRBJ2-1, is DVKVTQSSRYLVKRTGEKVFLECVQDMDHENMFWYRQDPGLGLRLIYFSYDVKMKEKGDIPEGYSVSREKKERFSLILESASTNQTSMYLCATTSAGGYNEQFFGPGTRLTVL.

The rearrangement links TRBV27 to TRBJ1-5; D is unclear. The CDR3 is 14 residues long. V gave up 7 bases and J gave up 8 bases, with 18 bases separating them. CDR1 and CDR2 (germline): MNHEY, SMNVEV (reference sequence). The DNA of the CDR3 is TGTGCCAGCAAACCCTCGGGTCTCCTAGAGCCCCAGCATTTT. This encodes CASKPSGLLEPQHF.

The chain employs TRBV4-3 and TRBJ2-3, with 9 bases fitting TRBD2. The CDR3 loop spans 17 amino acids. The J segment lost 1 base and the V segment lost 0 bases, leaving 5 bases of the junction unmatched. Germline CDR1 reads LGHNA; CDR2 reads YSLEER. The CDR3 sequence is CASSQEASGRRTDTQYF. CDR3 DNA sequence: TGCGCCAGCAGCCAAGAAGCCAGCGGGAGGCGCACAGATACGCAGTATTTT.

The chain has TRBV5-1 and TRBJ1-1, with 7 bases aligning to TRBD1. V was clipped by 4 bases and J by 6 bases; unmatched bases: 12. This CDR3 has 15 amino acids. Germline V gene lookup returns CDR1 SGHRS and CDR2 YFSETQ. This chain's CDR3 is CASSERQGSRPEAFF. The DNA of the CDR3 is TGCGCCAGCAGCGAAAGACAGGGAAGCAGGCCTGAAGCTTTCTTT.

The chain joins TRBV11-2 to TRBJ2-1; D is unclear. Trimming removed 0 bases from V and 4 bases from J, with 10 bases in between. CDR1 and CDR2 (germline): SGHAT, FQNNGV. CDR3 size: 15 residues. The CDR3 DNA follows: TGTGCCAGCAGCTTAGATCTGTCTATTTACAATGAGCAGTTCTTC. This sequence encodes CASSLDLSIYNEQFF.

The chain couples TRBV30 to TRBJ2-7; 10 bases agree with TRBD1. This CDR3 is 14 amino acids long. V gave up 2 bases and J gave up 2 bases; unmatched junction bases: 3. Per germline, CDR1 GTSNPN and CDR2 SVGIG (reference sequence). DNA of the CDR3: TGTGCCTGGAGTAAGGGGACAGGGGCCTACGAGCAGTACTTC. Amino acid sequence: CAWSKGTGAYEQYF.

V usage is TRBV27 and J usage is TRBJ2-5; a possible D gene is TRBD1 (5 bases). V lost 4 bases and J lost 2, with 17 bases in between. Germline values: CDR1 MNHEY, CDR2 SMNVEV (reference sequence). CDR3 length: 16 amino acids. Here the CDR3 DNA reads TGTGCCAGCAGTTCTTTGGGCAGGGCTCTTCAAGAGACCCAGTACTTC. This codes for CASSSLGRALQETQYF.

The chain couples TRBV6-5 to TRBJ1-3; possible D gene TRBD1, 6 bases. This CDR3 comprises 15 residues. Trimming cost V 6 bases and J 0 bases, with 12 bases left between them. The germline gives CDR1 MNHEY, CDR2 SVGAGI. The CDR3 region is CASRSGHFSGNTIYF. The CDR3 DNA is TGTGCCAGCAGATCGGGACATTTCTCTGGAAACACCATATATTTT.

The J gene is TRBJ1-1, the V gene TRBV5-4; 8 nucleotides line up with TRBD1. V gave up 4 bases and J gave up 6 bases; unmatched junction bases: 8. The CDR3 sequence is 14 residues long. From germline, CDR1 is SGHNT and CDR2 YYREEE (reference sequence). The CDR3 DNA reads as TGTGCCAGCAGCAGTGACAGGGGTAGTGCTGAAGCTTTCTTT. It is translated as CASSSDRGSAEAFF.

The chain employs TRBV28 and TRBJ1-2; no clear D gene. CDR1 and CDR2 from the germline V gene are MDHEN and SYDVKM. The CDR3 is 13 amino acids. V lost 10 bases to trimming and J lost 2 bases, with 14 bases between them. The CDR3 DNA is TGTGCCACCAAGTCGATGGAGAACTATGGCTACACCTTC. This sequence encodes CATKSMENYGYTF.